This TCR beta chain was sequenced for a study of cytomegalovirus exposure and HLA in healthy donors. Primers: 60 Vbeta forward and 13 Jbeta reverse. Repertoires were generated with immunoSEQ multiplex PCR, while TCRdb's copy carries only in-frame clones and drops some. The sample yields about 190,000 clones, about 85% seen once. Study-wide findings and caveats: Most of the CMV-associated TCR beta chains (in a later analysis) appeared to be HLA-restricted. Across donors, sequencing depth was assumed by presence/absence analyses to be roughly uniform.

Concerning this clone: Its specificity is unknown.

The donors were healthy bone marrow donors. This TCR derives from a boy aged 2 to 9 in good health and CMV-seronegative. The source material was PBMCs.

This CDR3 reads CASSSSGVYEQYV. The CDR3 coding sequence is TGTGCCAGCAGTTCCTCGGGTGTTTACGAGCAGTACGTC. V is TRBV6-1 and J is TRBJ2-7; D is ambiguous. The CDR3 consists of 13 residues. V gave up 5 bases and J gave up 4 bases, with 12 bases separating them. Looked up from germline, CDR1 is MNHNS and CDR2 is SASEGT.